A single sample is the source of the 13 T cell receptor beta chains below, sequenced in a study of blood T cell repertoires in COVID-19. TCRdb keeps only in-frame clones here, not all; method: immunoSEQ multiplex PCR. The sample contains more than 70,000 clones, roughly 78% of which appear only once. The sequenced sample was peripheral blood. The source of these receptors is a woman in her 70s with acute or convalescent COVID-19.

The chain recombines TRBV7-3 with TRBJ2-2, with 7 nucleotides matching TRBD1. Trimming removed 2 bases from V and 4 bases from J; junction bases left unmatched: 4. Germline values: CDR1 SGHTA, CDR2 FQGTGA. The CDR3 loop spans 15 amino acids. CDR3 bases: TGTGCCAGCAGCTTACAGCAGGGGGTCACCGGGGAGCTGTTTTTT. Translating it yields CASSLQQGVTGELFF.

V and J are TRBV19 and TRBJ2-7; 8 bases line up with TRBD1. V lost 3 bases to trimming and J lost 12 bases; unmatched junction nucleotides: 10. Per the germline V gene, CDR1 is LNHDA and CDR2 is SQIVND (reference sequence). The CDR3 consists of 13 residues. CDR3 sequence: CASSMRGQVASYF. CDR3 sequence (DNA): TGTGCCAGTAGTATGAGGGGACAGGTCGCATCGTACTTC. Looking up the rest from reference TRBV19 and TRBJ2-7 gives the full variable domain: DGGITQSPKYLFRKEGQNVTLSCEQNLNHDAMYWYRQDPGQGLRLIYYSQIVNDFQKGDIAEGYSVSREKKESFPLTVTSAQKNPTAFYLCASSMRGQVASYFGPGTRLTVT.

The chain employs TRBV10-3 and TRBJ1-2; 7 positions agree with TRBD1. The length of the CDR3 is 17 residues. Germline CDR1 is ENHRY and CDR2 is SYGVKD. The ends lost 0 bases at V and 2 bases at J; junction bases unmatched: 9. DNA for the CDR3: TGTGCCATCAGTGAGTCGAGTAAAGGGGGCTACAACTATGGCTACACCTTC. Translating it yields CAISESSKGGYNYGYTF.

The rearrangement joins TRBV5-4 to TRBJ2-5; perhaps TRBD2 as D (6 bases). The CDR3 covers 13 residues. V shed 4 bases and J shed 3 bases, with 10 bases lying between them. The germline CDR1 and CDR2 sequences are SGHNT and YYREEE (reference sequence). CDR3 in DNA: TGTGCCAGCAGCCGCCCGGGAGAAGAGACCCAGTACTTC. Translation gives CASSRPGEETQYF.

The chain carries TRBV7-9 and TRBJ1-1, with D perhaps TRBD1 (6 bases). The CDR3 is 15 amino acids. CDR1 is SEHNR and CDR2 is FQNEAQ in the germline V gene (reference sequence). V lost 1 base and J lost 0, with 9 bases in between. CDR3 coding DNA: TGTGCCAGCAGCTTAGTGACAGGCTTGAACACTGAAGCTTTCTTT. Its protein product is CASSLVTGLNTEAFF.

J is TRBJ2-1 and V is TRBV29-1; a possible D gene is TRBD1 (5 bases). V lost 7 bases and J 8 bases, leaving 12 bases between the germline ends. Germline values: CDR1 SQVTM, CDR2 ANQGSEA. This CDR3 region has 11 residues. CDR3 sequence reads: CSAEQGHEQFF. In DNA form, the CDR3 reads TGCAGCGCCGAGCAGGGCCATGAGCAGTTCTTC.

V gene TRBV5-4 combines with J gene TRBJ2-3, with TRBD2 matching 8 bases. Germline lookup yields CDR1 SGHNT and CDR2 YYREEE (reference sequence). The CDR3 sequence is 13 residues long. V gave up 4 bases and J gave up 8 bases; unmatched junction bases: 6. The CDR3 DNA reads TGTGCCAGCAGCCCCGGGGGGGAAGGTACGCAGTATTTT. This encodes CASSPGGEGTQYF.

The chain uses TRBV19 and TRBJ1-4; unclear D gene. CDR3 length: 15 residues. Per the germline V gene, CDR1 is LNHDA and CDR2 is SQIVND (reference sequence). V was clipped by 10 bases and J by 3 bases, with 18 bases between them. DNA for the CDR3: TGTGCCACCCGGCATGCGGCGGCGGCTAATGAAAAACTGTTTTTT. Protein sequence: CATRHAAAANEKLFF.

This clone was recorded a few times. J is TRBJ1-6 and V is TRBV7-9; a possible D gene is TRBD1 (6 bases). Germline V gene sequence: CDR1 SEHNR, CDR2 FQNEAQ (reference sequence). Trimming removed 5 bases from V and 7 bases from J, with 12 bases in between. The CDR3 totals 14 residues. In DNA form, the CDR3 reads TGTGCCAGCAGCCCGGACAGCCGAAATTCACCCCTCCACTTT. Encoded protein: CASSPDSRNSPLHF.

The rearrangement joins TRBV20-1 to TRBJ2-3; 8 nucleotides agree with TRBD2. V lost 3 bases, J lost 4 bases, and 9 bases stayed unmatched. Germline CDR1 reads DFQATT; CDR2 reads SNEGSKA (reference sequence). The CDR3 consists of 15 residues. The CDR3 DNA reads TGCAGTGCTAGTGACGTCGCGGGGGGATCAGATACGCAGTATTTT. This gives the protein CSASDVAGGSDTQYF.

The CDR3 coding sequence is TGTGCCAGTAGTATTCGGATCCAGGGGGCTGGAAACACCATATATTTT. Translated: CASSIRIQGAGNTIYF. The genes are TRBV19 and TRBJ1-3; 7 bases are a match to TRBD1. CDR1 is LNHDA and CDR2 is SQIVND in the germline V gene (reference sequence). Trimming at V came to 3 bases and at J to 2 bases, leaving 7 bases not matched to a gene. This CDR3 spans 16 amino acids.

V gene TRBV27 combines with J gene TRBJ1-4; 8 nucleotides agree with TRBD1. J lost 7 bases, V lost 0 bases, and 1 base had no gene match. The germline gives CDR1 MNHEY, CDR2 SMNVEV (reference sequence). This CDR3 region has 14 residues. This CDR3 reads CASSLSRGREKLFF. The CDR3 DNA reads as TGTGCCAGCAGTTTATCCAGGGGGCGTGAAAAACTGTTTTTT.

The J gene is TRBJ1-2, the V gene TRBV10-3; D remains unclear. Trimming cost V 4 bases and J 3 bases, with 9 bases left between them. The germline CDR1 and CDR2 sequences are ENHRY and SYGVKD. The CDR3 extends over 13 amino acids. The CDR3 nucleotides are TGTGCCATCAGTGGAGGGCTCGACTATGGCTACACCTTC. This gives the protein CAISGGLDYGYTF.